The rows below give T cell receptor beta chains drawn from one sample of a study of shared clonotypes between healthy human individuals. Only in-frame clones appear in the TCRdb table, and some are missing; sequencing was by immunoSEQ multiplex PCR. The repertoire holds under 2.5 million clones, around 93% seen once, with approximately 0.4% in the top ten. The sample comprised naive CD4+ T cells from PBMCs. These receptor sequences come from a man younger than 30 in good health. Some clones in this sample may be carry-over from other donors' samples. Both conserved end residues are part of each CDR3. A D gene is named only where the DNA matches it firmly. The size field is filled for only some rows; it gives once, few, many or a size class.

V	D	size	J	CDR3	DNA
TRBV5-1	TRBD1	NA	TRBJ1-1	CASSPGPGGEGTEAFF	TGCGCCAGCAGCCCCGGCCCAGGGGGCGAGGGCACTGAAGCTTTCTTT
TRBV28	NA	NA	TRBJ2-5	CASTASTGGQETQYF	TGTGCCAGCACAGCTAGTACCGGGGGACAAGAGACCCAGTACTTC
TRBV10-3	NA	once	TRBJ1-1	CAISESQGGTEAFF	TGTGCCATCAGTGAATCACAGGGAGGCACTGAAGCTTTCTTT
TRBV12-5	TRBD1	NA	TRBJ2-7	CASGSYVTGKYEQYF	TGTGCTAGTGGTTCCTATGTGACAGGGAAATACGAGCAGTACTTC
TRBV29-1	NA	NA	TRBJ2-5	CSVEPGLEGRETQYF	TGCAGCGTTGAGCCCGGGCTGGAGGGGCGAGAGACCCAGTACTTC
TRBV2	TRBD1	NA	TRBJ1-4	CASSAGTAAEKLFF	TGTGCCAGCAGTGCCGGGACAGCGGCTGAAAAACTGTTTTTT
TRBV15	TRBD1	NA	TRBJ1-5	CATKRDSSNQPQHF	TGTGCCACCAAACGGGACAGTAGCAATCAGCCCCAGCATTTT
TRBV7-8	NA	NA	TRBJ2-1	CASSLIRRGISYNEQFF	TGTGCCAGCAGCTTAATTCGACGGGGGATCTCCTACAATGAGCAGTTCTTC
TRBV7-6	NA	NA	TRBJ2-6	CASSLAGSGANVLTF	TGTGCCAGCAGCTTAGCGGGGTCTGGGGCCAACGTCCTGACTTTC
TRBV29-1	TRBD2	NA	TRBJ2-3	CSVRATSGSADTQYF	TGCAGCGTTCGCGCTACTAGCGGGAGCGCAGATACGCAGTATTTT
TRBV27	TRBD1	NA	TRBJ1-5	CASRQGASNQPQHF	TGTGCCAGCCGCCAGGGGGCTAGCAATCAGCCCCAGCATTTT
TRBV28	NA	NA	TRBJ1-2	CAIRTRSGYTF	TGTGCCATCCGTACTAGGTCTGGCTACACCTTC
TRBV12-5	NA	NA	TRBJ1-2	CASGLDTRSHNGYTF	TGTGCTAGTGGTTTGGATACTCGATCCCACAATGGCTACACCTTC
TRBV10-3	NA	few	TRBJ2-2	CASSPVTGELFF	TGTGCCTCAAGTCCGGTCACCGGGGAGCTGTTTTTT
TRBV5-1	TRBD1	NA	TRBJ2-7	CASTSGGTGHSYEQYF	TGCGCCAGCACAAGTGGTGGGACAGGCCATTCCTACGAGCAGTACTTC
TRBV7-3	TRBD1	NA	TRBJ1-1	CASSPAGQGWTGEAFF	TGTGCCAGCAGCCCCGCGGGACAGGGATGGACTGGTGAAGCTTTCTTT
TRBV18	TRBD2	NA	TRBJ2-1	CASSPSISGRAYNEQFF	TGTGCCAGCTCACCGTCGATTAGCGGGAGGGCCTACAATGAGCAGTTCTTC
TRBV5-6	NA	NA	TRBJ2-1	CASSVENEQFF	TGTGCCAGCAGCGTAGAGAATGAGCAGTTCTTC
TRBV7-8	TRBD1	NA	TRBJ2-7	CASSRDRTYEQYF	TGTGCCAGCAGCCGGGACAGAACCTACGAGCAGTACTTC
TRBV7-2	NA	NA	TRBJ1-1	CASSPERNYRTEAFF	TGTGCCAGCAGCCCTGAGCGAAATTATCGAACTGAAGCTTTCTTT
TRBV4-1	TRBD2	NA	TRBJ2-7	CASSHPGRGSSYEQYF	TGCGCCAGCAGCCACCCCGGGAGGGGATCCTCCTACGAGCAGTACTTC
TRBV9	TRBD2	NA	TRBJ2-7	CASSVDWVLSGGLGQYF	TGTGCCAGCAGCGTAGATTGGGTTTTGAGCGGGGGACTTGGGCAGTACTTC
TRBV4-3	NA	NA	TRBJ2-7	CASSQDMAGALSYEQYF	TGCGCCAGCAGCCAAGATATGGCAGGAGCGTTGTCCTACGAGCAGTACTTC
TRBV30	NA	NA	TRBJ1-2	CAWSATGYGYTF	TGTGCCTGGAGCGCGACAGGTTACGGCTACACCTTC